The clone carrying this T cell receptor (beta chain) came up many times. Its antigen remains unidentified. These data are taken from a study of T cells in Graves' hyperthyroidism and ophthalmopathy. General study points: Most thyroid clonotypes that were expanded above 0.001 also turned up in blood.

It was RNA transcripts that yielded the amplified TCR beta CDR3 regions. The TCR CDR3 first-round RT-PCR relied on the HTBI primer set. In TCRdb, the multiplex PCR reads were re-called with MiXCR into one record per CDR3 protein. The sample comprises about 840,000 distinct CDR3 sequences, 35% to 40% of which are singletons, and about 8.9% rests with the top ten. Clinical symptoms, serum thyroxine, TRAb, thyroid ultrasound and orbital computed tomography informed diagnoses. It was 10 ml of fresh peripheral blood that supplied the PBMCs. V lost 5 bases and J lost 4; bases outside the gene matches: 7. The CDR3 sequence is 14 residues long. Germline CDR1 and CDR2: SGHTA and FQGNSA.

Sequenced input: blood. This clonotype was sampled from a man between 18 and 29 years old with Graves' hyperthyroidism. V is TRBV7-2 and J is TRBJ1-2; 7 bases align to TRBD1. CDR3 bases: TGTGCCAGCAGCCCGACAGGGCCTAGCTATGGCTACACCTTC. Its translation is CASSPTGPSYGYTF.